These 12 T cell receptor beta chains originate from one sample sequenced in a study of tumor and adjacent non-tumor tissue in lung cancer. This sample's RNA came from whole unsorted tissue. Three rounds of nested PCR, following a modified ARM-PCR protocol, produced the TCRbeta library. From the multiplex PCR reads, TCRdb called clonotypes with MiXCR, one entry per CDR3 protein. The sample comprises over 60,000 distinct CDR3 sequences, roughly 80% of which are singletons, and about 14% rests with the top ten. Sequenced: lung tumor tissue. The receptor source for this set is a woman in her forties or fifties with non-small cell lung cancer.

In the case of this clonotype: A much more abundant neighbour one base away suggests this may be a read error. The CDR3 here is CASSLRTRCPYEQYF. The CDR3 DNA is TGCGCCAGCAGCTTGAGGACCCGCTGCCCCTACGAGCAGTACTTC. The rearrangement joins TRBV5-1 to TRBJ2-7; no reliable D call. Germline assignment: CDR1 SGHRS and CDR2 YFSETQ. This CDR3 has 15 amino acids. V was pared by 1 base and J by 2 bases, with 13 bases between.

The chain employs TRBV11-1 and TRBJ2-3; D may correspond to TRBD1 or TRBD2 (5 bases each). The CDR3 contains 13 residues. Germline V CDR1 and CDR2: SGHAT, FQDESV (reference sequence). The V and J ends lost 10 bases and 6 bases respectively, with 17 bases between them. CDR3 sequence: CATRGRGTDTQYF. In DNA form, the CDR3 reads TGTGCCACCAGAGGGAGAGGGACGGATACGCAGTATTTT. Full variable domain (outside the CDR3, taken from reference TRBV11-1 and TRBJ2-3): EAEVAQSPRYKITEKSQAVAFWCDPISGHATLYWYRQILGQGPELLVQFQDESVVDDSQLPKDRFSAERLKGVDSTLKIQPAELGDSAMYLCATRGRGTDTQYFGPGTRLTVL.

A remark on this clonotype: This likely comes from a read error, as the CDR3 has no conserved phenylalanine or tryptophan at its end. The DNA of the CDR3 is TGTGCCAGCAGCTTGAAGGGGGTTGAGCAGTTCATC. Amino acid sequence: CASSLKGVEQFI. The chain carries TRBV5-6 and TRBJ2-1; a weak D match, TRBD1 (6 bases). Between the trimmed V and J ends, which lost 1 base and 9 bases, there was a span of 8 bases. CDR1 SGHDT and CDR2 YYEEEE come from the germline V gene. This CDR3 is 12 amino acids long.

This clonotype was found a few times. This may come from a read error, since a much larger clone is one base off. The chain has TRBV29-1 and TRBJ1-1; D is undetermined. This CDR3 has 12 residues. Germline-derived CDR1 and CDR2 are SQVTM and ANQGSEA. Trimming took 6 bases from V and 5 from J, leaving 13 bases between them. The CDR3 protein is CSVKYVGTEAFF. The CDR3 DNA follows: TGCAGCGTAAAATATGTCGGGACTGAAGCTTTCTTT.

Regarding this clonotype: An end of the junction does not agree with germline; a read error may underlie this. The V and J genes are TRBV6-5 and TRBJ1-6, with TRBD1 identical over 9 bases. CDR3 length: 14 residues. The germline CDR1 and CDR2 sequences are MNHEY and SVGAGI. CDR3 nucleotides: TGTGTCAGCAGACTACAGGGGGCCGATTCACCCATCCACTTT. This sequence encodes CVSRLQGADSPIHF.

A note on this clonotype: The junction differs from germline at one of its ends, possibly a read error. The J gene is TRBJ2-2, the V gene TRBV20-1; the D gene could be TRBD1 or TRBD2 (5 bases each). Germline assignment: CDR1 DFQATT and CDR2 SNEGSKA (reference sequence). This CDR3 comprises 15 residues. CDR3 sequence (DNA): TGCAGTACTAGTGATATTATTTTGGACACCTGGGAGCTGTTTTTT. Encoded protein: CSTSDIILDTWELFF.

In DNA form, the CDR3 reads TGTGCCAACACTCAATTTGCCGAGAATTCACCCCTCCACTTT. This codes for CANTQFAENSPLHF. This chain uses TRBV12-3 or TRBV12-4 with TRBJ1-6; no reliable D call. Trimming removed 10 bases from V and 7 bases from J, with 17 bases in between. This CDR3 spans 14 amino acids.

In the case of this clonotype: Its ends do not fully match the called genes, so a read error is possible. V is TRBV6-2 or TRBV6-3 and J is TRBJ2-7; tentative D call: TRBD1 (6 bases). The CDR3 runs 15 residues. CDR1 is MNHEY and CDR2 is SVGEGT in the germline V gene. In DNA, the CDR3 is TGTGCCAGCAATAAAACAGGGTCAAACTCCTACGACCAGTACTTC. Translating gives CASNKTGSNSYDQYF.

As concerns this clonotype: The junction does not match germline at one end; this may be a read error. The chain couples TRBV11-2 to TRBJ2-1; D gene ambiguous. Looked up from germline, CDR1 is SGHAT and CDR2 is FQNNGV. The CDR3 is made up of 13 amino acids. The CDR3 loop is CANSLITCNEQFF. The CDR3 DNA follows: TGTGCCAACAGCTTGATTACATGTAATGAGCAGTTCTTC.

The genes are TRBV6-5 and TRBJ2-1, with 7 nucleotides matching TRBD1. CDR1 is MNHEY, CDR2 SVGAGI, per germline. The CDR3 length is 17 residues. Losses at the gene ends were 4 bases for V and 0 bases for J; bases not matched to a gene: 9. CDR3 DNA: TGTGCCAGCAGTTGCAATCTCAGGGGGAGCTCCTACAATGAGCAGTTCTTC. Translating gives CASSCNLRGSSYNEQFF.

The J gene is TRBJ2-4, the V gene TRBV7-9, with D possibly TRBD1 on 5 matching bases. Germline CDR1 reads SEHNR; CDR2 reads FQNEAQ (reference sequence). The CDR3 is 14 amino acids. The CDR3 here is CVCSLSQGKNIQYF. The CDR3 DNA is TGTGTCTGCAGCTTAAGTCAGGGCAAAAACATTCAGTACTTC.

The chain couples TRBV20-1 to TRBJ1-5; D unclear. The CDR3 loop spans 15 amino acids. Germline V gives CDR1 DFQATT, CDR2 SNEGSKA (reference sequence). CDR3 in amino acids: CNVRSGSNSNQPQHF. In DNA, the CDR3 is TGCAATGTTAGAAGCGGCTCGAATAGCAATCAGCCCCAGCATTTT.